The 20 T cell receptor beta chains given below trace back to one sample, sequenced in a study of blood T cell repertoires in COVID-19. Profiling relied on immunoSEQ multiplex PCR, and the TCRdb table lists in-frame clones only, not all of them. The sample includes 100,000 to 150,000 clones, around 81% seen only once; the top ten take about 8.4%. The sample taken for sequencing was peripheral blood. Receptor source: a woman in her sixties or seventies with active or convalescent COVID-19.

The rearrangement links TRBV7-2 to TRBJ2-3, with D possibly TRBD2 on 6 matching bases. This CDR3 contains 17 residues. CDR1 and CDR2 from the germline V gene are SGHTA and FQGNSA. Trimming took 3 bases from V and 4 from J, leaving 20 bases between them. The CDR3 region has the DNA TGTGCCAGCAGCTTTAACCTGCGGTCGGAGGGTGCAGATACGCAGTATTTT. As protein: CASSFNLRSEGADTQYF.

The V gene is TRBV6-2 or TRBV6-3, the J gene TRBJ1-5; no definite D call. V was pared by 3 bases and J by 4 bases, with 7 bases between. The CDR3 covers 13 residues. Germline CDR1 reads MNHEY; CDR2 reads SVGEGT. The CDR3 protein is CASSYTENQPQHF. Written as DNA, the CDR3 is TGTGCCAGCAGTTATACAGAAAATCAGCCCCAGCATTTT.

The chain employs TRBV18 and TRBJ2-3, with TRBD2 as a possible D gene (5 bases). CDR1 is KGHSH, CDR2 LQKENI, per germline. V lost 4 bases, J lost 5 bases, and 10 bases lay in between. CDR3 length: 13 amino acids. The CDR3: CASSLERLDTQYF. In DNA, the CDR3 is TGTGCCAGCTCACTCGAGCGGCTAGATACGCAGTATTTT.

The rearrangement uses TRBV25-1 and TRBJ2-5; 7 positions match TRBD2. V lost 3 bases and J lost 0; bases outside the gene matches: 7. CDR1 is MGHDK and CDR2 is SYGVNS in the germline V gene. The CDR3 is 16 amino acids. DNA for the CDR3: TGTGCCAGCAGTGATGAAGGGACTACCTACCAAGAGACCCAGTACTTC. Translating gives CASSDEGTTYQETQYF. Variable domain in full (rest from reference TRBV25-1 and TRBJ2-5): EADIYQTPRYLVIGTGKKITLECSQTMGHDKMYWYQQDPGMELHLIHYSYGVNSTEKGDLSSESTVSRIRTEHFPLTLESARPSHTSQYLCASSDEGTTYQETQYFGPGTRLLVL.

V and J are TRBV5-4 and TRBJ1-1, with a weak D call TRBD1 (6 bases). The germline V and J ends were trimmed by 4 bases and 4 bases, with 14 bases remaining between them. Germline assignment: CDR1 SGHNT and CDR2 YYREEE (reference sequence). The CDR3 runs to 14 residues. In DNA, the CDR3 is TGTGCCAGCAGCGTGGACAGTGGGGCCACTGAAGCTTTCTTT. This sequence encodes CASSVDSGATEAFF.

This chain joins TRBV11-2 and TRBJ1-6; the D gene is possibly TRBD1 (5 bases). CDR3 size: 13 residues. Trimming cost V 5 bases and J 6 bases, with 8 bases left between them. Germline V gives CDR1 SGHAT, CDR2 FQNNGV. CDR3 sequence: CASSRDFNSPLHF. The CDR3 nucleotides read TGTGCCAGCAGCCGGGACTTTAATTCACCCCTCCACTTT.

This chain connects TRBV19 to TRBJ2-3, with 13 bases fitting TRBD2. Germline loops: CDR1 LNHDA, CDR2 SQIVND (reference sequence). J gave up 6 bases and V 3 bases, and 9 bases lay outside the gene matches. The CDR3 loop spans 17 amino acids. CDR3 region: CASSIRTSGRKDDTQYF. CDR3 bases: TGTGCCAGTAGTATCAGGACTAGCGGGAGAAAGGATGATACGCAGTATTTT.

The genes are TRBV7-9 and TRBJ2-5, with D possibly matching TRBD2 (7 bases). Germline CDR1 is SEHNR and CDR2 is FQNEAQ (reference sequence). Trimming took off 7 bases at V and 3 bases at J, with 15 bases between the two ends. This CDR3 comprises 14 residues. CDR3 in amino acids: CASNAGAAKETQYF. DNA of the CDR3: TGTGCCAGCAACGCGGGGGCCGCCAAAGAGACCCAGTACTTC.

The chain links TRBV29-1 to TRBJ1-4; TRBD1 is a possible D gene (5 bases). V dropped 4 bases and J dropped 2 bases, with 11 bases sitting between them. Germline V gene sequence: CDR1 SQVTM, CDR2 ANQGSEA. The CDR3 is 14 amino acids. The CDR3 region has the DNA TGCAGCGTTGCACCGGGGGGGACTAATGAAAAACTGTTTTTT. Its translation: CSVAPGGTNEKLFF.

The V and J genes are TRBV28 and TRBJ1-1, with 8 bases aligning to TRBD1. The germline V gene encodes CDR1 MDHEN and CDR2 SYDVKM. V gave up 5 bases and J gave up 1 base; unmatched junction bases: 9. The CDR3 is 16 amino acids. CDR3 nucleotide sequence: TGTGCCAGCAGTCCGTTGACAGGGGCGGGGAACACTGAAGCTTTCTTT. Its protein product is CASSPLTGAGNTEAFF.

The chain uses TRBV7-2 and TRBJ1-1; D is ambiguous. The CDR3 contains 16 residues. Germline lookup yields CDR1 SGHTA and CDR2 FQGNSA. Trimming shortened V by 0 bases and J by 3 bases, and 14 bases separated the two germline ends. Here the CDR3 reads CASSLAPGVMDTEAFF. Written as DNA, the CDR3 is TGTGCCAGCAGCTTAGCGCCTGGAGTCATGGACACTGAAGCTTTCTTT.

This chain links TRBV4-2 with TRBJ2-1, with 11 positions matching TRBD2. Trimming took 4 bases from V and 7 from J; bases not matched to a gene: 9. The CDR3 spans 16 residues. From germline, CDR1 is LGHNA and CDR2 YNFKEQ. The CDR3 reads CASSPDSGRAGNEQFF. CDR3 nucleotide sequence: TGTGCCAGCAGCCCCGATAGCGGGAGGGCCGGGAATGAGCAGTTCTTC.

J is TRBJ1-2 and V is TRBV15, with 9 bases that match TRBD1. The CDR3 is 16 amino acids. V gave up 3 bases and J gave up 3 bases; unmatched junction bases: 8. Germline V gives CDR1 LNHNV, CDR2 YYDKDF (reference sequence). For the CDR3, the DNA is TGTGCCACCAGCAGTGGGATCGGGACAGGGCACTATGGCTACACCTTC. Protein: CATSSGIGTGHYGYTF.

This chain links TRBV10-3 with TRBJ2-5; TRBD1 matches at 8 bases. CDR3 length: 14 residues. Germline assignment: CDR1 ENHRY and CDR2 SYGVKD. The junction had 1 base not matched to a gene; V was cut back by 0 bases and J by 4 bases. The CDR3 protein is CAISESGTGETQYF. DNA for the CDR3: TGTGCCATCAGTGAGTCGGGGACAGGAGAGACCCAGTACTTC.

V is TRBV5-4 and J is TRBJ2-3; 7 bases are a match to TRBD2. The J segment lost 3 bases and the V segment lost 2 bases, leaving 6 bases of the junction unmatched. This CDR3 comprises 15 residues. Per germline, CDR1 SGHNT and CDR2 YYREEE (reference sequence). The CDR3 region is CASSLTGLVTDTQYF. CDR3 sequence (DNA): TGTGCCAGCAGCTTAACTGGACTAGTAACAGATACGCAGTATTTT.

The chain is built from TRBV27 and TRBJ2-4, with 11 bases aligning to TRBD2. The CDR3 covers 16 residues. Looked up from germline, CDR1 is MNHEY and CDR2 is SMNVEV (reference sequence). J gave up 6 bases and V 5 bases, and 9 bases lay outside the gene matches. The CDR3 spells CASSLNSGGARNIQYF. The CDR3 bases are TGTGCCAGCAGTCTCAATAGCGGGGGGGCTAGAAACATTCAGTACTTC.

V usage is TRBV6-2 or TRBV6-3 and J usage is TRBJ2-7; 12 positions match TRBD1. CDR1 and CDR2 from the germline V gene are MNHEY and SVGEGT. This CDR3 region has 14 residues. The J segment lost 6 bases and the V segment lost 6 bases, leaving 6 bases of the junction unmatched. The CDR3 DNA follows: TGTGCCAGCAGCCGACCGGGACAGGGGGCCGAGCAGTACTTC. This encodes CASSRPGQGAEQYF.

V gene TRBV19 combines with J gene TRBJ1-4; perhaps TRBD1 as D (5 bases). The CDR3 has 15 residues. V was shortened by 2 bases and J by 0 bases, with 7 bases between the two germline ends. Germline lookup yields CDR1 LNHDA and CDR2 SQIVND (reference sequence). CDR3 sequence: CASSISGATNEKLFF. In DNA, the CDR3 is TGTGCCAGTAGTATATCGGGGGCAACTAATGAAAAACTGTTTTTT.

The rearrangement uses TRBV5-1 and TRBJ2-1; D may be TRBD2 (5 bases). CDR3 size: 16 residues. Trimming cost V 3 bases and J 0 bases, with 13 bases left between them. In germline, CDR1 is SGHRS, CDR2 YFSETQ. The CDR3 loop is CASSSTGDGSYNEQFF. CDR3 sequence (DNA): TGCGCCAGCAGCTCCACCGGGGATGGCTCCTACAATGAGCAGTTCTTC.

The rearrangement uses TRBV27 and TRBJ2-1; D gene uncertain. Germline assignment: CDR1 MNHEY and CDR2 SMNVEV (reference sequence). This CDR3 has 13 amino acids. The germline V and J ends were trimmed by 6 bases and 4 bases, with 10 bases remaining between them. CDR3 sequence: CASSLLEYNEQFF. DNA of the CDR3: TGTGCCAGCAGCCTCTTAGAATACAATGAGCAGTTCTTC.